The clone carrying this T cell receptor (beta chain) has at least ten counts. No antigen is known for it. This sample stems from a study of T cells after yellow fever vaccination. Study context: The authors prepared low-cell-number fractions using SMART-Seq v4 Ultra Low Input.

The CDR3 consists of 15 residues. Trimming removed 1 base from V and 4 bases from J, with 10 bases in between. The germline V gene has CDR1 SGHTA and CDR2 FQGNSA. TCRdb passed the 5' RACE reads through MiXCR, listing each CDR3 protein once. The data contain over 300,000 distinct CDR3 sequences, approximately 7% of them seen just once; the ten biggest clones take up 15% to 20%. Study-level findings and limits: Post-booster repertoires contained most primary-vaccination clones again (approximately 97% CD4, 85% to 90% CD8). Some clonotypes, a small share, were shared between CD4 and CD8 compartments.

The sequences come from PBMCs, collected around 45 days after the first yellow fever vaccination. The V gene is TRBV7-2, the J gene TRBJ2-2; a possible D gene is TRBD2 (5 bases). This clonotype was obtained from a man younger than 35 who received the YFV17D yellow fever vaccine. The CDR3 here is CASSLGGFSTGELFF. CDR3 nucleotides: TGTGCCAGCAGCTTAGGAGGGTTTAGCACCGGGGAGCTGTTTTTT.